This T cell receptor beta chain was found in a study of blood T cell repertoires in COVID-19. Study in general: In each case, the material was cDNA or gDNA derived from T cells, B-cell-depleted T cells, or PBMCs.

The study drew participants aged about 18 to 95 years from 20 to 30 US areas. In the authors' workflow: Estimated nucleated cell counts came from reference gene primer amplification. This table comes from immunoSEQ multiplex PCR, and its TCRdb copy is limited to in-frame clones, with some not included. That table gives V, J and clone size, and the DNA gave D and trimming. Altogether 350,000 to 400,000 clones are present, about nine tenths being singletons, with the ten largest covering about 0.9%. Specimen: PBMCs or T cells enriched from blood (not recorded which). The receptor was derived from a woman aged 40 to 50 who had been exposed to COVID-19.

CDR3 sequence (DNA): TGTGCCAGCAGCTTGGGACAGGGGGGCAATGAGCAGTTCTTC. Translated: CASSLGQGGNEQFF. The genes are TRBV11-3 and TRBJ2-1, with TRBD1 matching 11 bases. Germline V CDR1 and CDR2: SGHNT, YENEEA. With 3 bases clipped from V and 6 bases from J, the junction kept 1 base outside the gene matches. The CDR3 loop spans 14 amino acids.